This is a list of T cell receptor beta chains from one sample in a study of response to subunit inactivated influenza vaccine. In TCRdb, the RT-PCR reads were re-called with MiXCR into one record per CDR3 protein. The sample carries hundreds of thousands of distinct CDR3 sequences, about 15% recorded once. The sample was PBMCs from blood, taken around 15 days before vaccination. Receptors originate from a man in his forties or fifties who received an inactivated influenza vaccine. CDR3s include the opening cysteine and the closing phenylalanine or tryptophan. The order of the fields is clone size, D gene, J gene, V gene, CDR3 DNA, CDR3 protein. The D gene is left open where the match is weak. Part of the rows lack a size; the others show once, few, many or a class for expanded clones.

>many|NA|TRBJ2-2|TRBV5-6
TGTGCCAGCACCTCGCCGGGAGAGTCCGGGGAGCTGTTTTTT
CASTSPGESGELFF
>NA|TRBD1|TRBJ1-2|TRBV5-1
TGCGCCAGCAGCTTAGGACAGGCGGCTCCTGGCTACACCTTC
CASSLGQAAPGYTF
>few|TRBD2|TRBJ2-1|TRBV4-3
TGCGCCAGCAGCCAAGAGACTAGCGGGGGACTCGGTGAGCAGTTCTTC
CASSQETSGGLGEQFF
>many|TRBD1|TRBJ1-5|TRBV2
TGTGCCAGCAGGGCCGACAGGGCCTATAGCAATCAGCCCCAGCATTTT
CASRADRAYSNQPQHF
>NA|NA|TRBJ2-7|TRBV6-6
TGTGCCAGCGGCCCAGGGACCTACGAGCAGTACTTC
CASGPGTYEQYF
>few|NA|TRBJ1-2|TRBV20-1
TGCAGTGCTAGAAGTCTCGGAGGCTACACCTTC
CSARSLGGYTF
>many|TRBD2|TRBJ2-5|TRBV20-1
TGCAGTGCTAGAGGACTAGCGGGGCGAGGGTCGGAGACCCAGTACTTC
CSARGLAGRGSETQYF
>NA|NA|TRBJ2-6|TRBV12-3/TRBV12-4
TGTGCCAGCAGTTTGGAATTCTCTGGGGCCAACGTCCTGACTTTC
CASSLEFSGANVLTF
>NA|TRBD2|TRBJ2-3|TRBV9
TGTGCCAGCAGCGAGACTAGCGGGAGGTCAGATACGCAGTATTTT
CASSETSGRSDTQYF
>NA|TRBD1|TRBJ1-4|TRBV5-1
TGCGCCAGCAGCTTGTTCCAGGGGGATAATGAAAAACTGTTTTTT
CASSLFQGDNEKLFF
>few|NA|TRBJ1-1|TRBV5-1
TGCGCCAGCAGGGCGGGAAGGTCCGACACTGAAGCTTTCTTT
CASRAGRSDTEAFF
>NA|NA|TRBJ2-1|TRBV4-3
TGCGCCAGCAGCCAAAACAGTCGAAATCGATACAATGAGCAGTTCTTC
CASSQNSRNRYNEQFF
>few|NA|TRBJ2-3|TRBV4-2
TGTGCCAGCAGCCAAGCGGCTAGCGTCTCCACAGATACGCAGTATTTT
CASSQAASVSTDTQYF
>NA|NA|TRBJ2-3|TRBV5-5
TGTGCCAGCAGCTTGATGGGGGCCTACACAGATACGCAGTATTTT
CASSLMGAYTDTQYF
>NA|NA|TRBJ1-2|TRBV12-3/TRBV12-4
TGTGCCAGCAGCCGTGAGGCGCTGACTGGTGGCTACACCTTC
CASSREALTGGYTF
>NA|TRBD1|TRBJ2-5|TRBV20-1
TGCAGTGCTAGCGCAGATCCGGGACAGGGTTTTGTAGAGACCCAGTACTTC
CSASADPGQGFVETQYF
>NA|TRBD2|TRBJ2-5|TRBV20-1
TGCAGTGCTAGTGGGGAAGCTAGCGGCCAAGAGACCCAGTACTTC
CSASGEASGQETQYF
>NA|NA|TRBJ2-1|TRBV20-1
TGCAGTGCTAACCCGGGTGGACCTGAGCAGTTCTTC
CSANPGGPEQFF
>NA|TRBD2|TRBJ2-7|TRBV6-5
TGTGCCAGCAGTTATGGTCTAGCGGGCTCCTACGAGCAGTACTTC
CASSYGLAGSYEQYF
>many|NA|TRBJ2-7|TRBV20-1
TGCAGTGCTAGAGACCAGACGGGGCCCGGGCAGCAGTACTTC
CSARDQTGPGQQYF